A selection of T cell receptor beta chains follows, all from one sample in a study of blood T cell repertoires in COVID-19. Clones were read by immunoSEQ multiplex PCR, and TCRdb kept only the in-frame ones, dropping some. The repertoire has 310,000 or so clones, about 87% of them found once; the top ten carry roughly 9.9%. Sequencing was performed on peripheral blood. These receptors were obtained from a young man with COVID-19, enrolled during active disease. Both conserved end residues are part of each CDR3. D genes are given only for firm matches. Part of the rows lack a size; the others show once, few, many or a class for expanded clones.

TRBV4-1	.	TRBJ1-1	.	TGCGCCAGCAGCCAAGACCCCCGGGGTAGGAACACTGAAGCTTTCTTT	CASSQDPRGRNTEAFF
TRBV2	.	TRBJ2-3	TRBD2	TGTGCCAGCAGTGAAATGGGGTGGGGACTAGCGAGAAACACAGATACGCAGTATTTT	CASSEMGWGLARNTDTQYF
TRBV6-1	.	TRBJ2-1	.	TGTGCCAGCCGATCCGATTTAACAGGGCATGAGCAGTTCTTC	CASRSDLTGHEQFF
TRBV29-1	once	TRBJ2-7	TRBD1	TGCAGCGCCCTGACAGGGGGACACGAGCAGTACTTC	CSALTGGHEQYF
TRBV29-1	.	TRBJ1-4	.	TGCAGCGCCTCGGACTTTAATGAAAAACTGTTTTTT	CSASDFNEKLFF
TRBV29-1	.	TRBJ1-3	TRBD1	TGCAGCGCTGTACAGGGGTTTACCTCTGGAAACACCATATATTTT	CSAVQGFTSGNTIYF
TRBV2	.	TRBJ2-1	TRBD1	TGTGCCAGCAGCAGACAGGGGTCCTACAATGAGCAGTTCTTC	CASSRQGSYNEQFF
TRBV10-3	.	TRBJ1-1	.	TGTGCCATCAGGCTTGGACAGAACACTGAAGCTTTCTTT	CAIRLGQNTEAFF
TRBV30	.	TRBJ2-2	TRBD2	TGTGCCTGGACTAGCGGGAGGGCCTCGATCGGGGAGCTGTTTTTT	CAWTSGRASIGELFF
TRBV10-3	.	TRBJ2-3	.	TGTGCCTCGAAGGCGGGAGATACGCAGTATTTT	CASKAGDTQYF
TRBV15	.	TRBJ1-3	.	TGTGCCACCAGCAGAGGTGGGGGGACTGGAAACACCATATATTTT	CATSRGGGTGNTIYF
TRBV15	.	TRBJ2-2	.	TGTGCCACCAGCAGTATGCAGGGGATAGCCGGCGGGGAGCTGTTTTTT	CATSSMQGIAGGELFF
TRBV4-1	.	TRBJ1-3	TRBD1	TGCGCCAGCAGCCAAGGTCAAGAGCGGACAGGGGATTTCGCAAACACCATATATTTT	CASSQGQERTGDFANTIYF
TRBV5-4	.	TRBJ2-7	TRBD2	TGTGCCAGCAGCCTTTTTAGCGGGGGGGCCGGCGAGCAGTACTTC	CASSLFSGGAGEQYF
TRBV5-1	.	TRBJ1-6	TRBD1	TGCGCCAGCAGCTTGGGAGCAGGACAGGGCCTGAATTCACCCCTCCACTTT	CASSLGAGQGLNSPLHF
TRBV28	.	TRBJ2-1	TRBD1	TGTGCCAGCAGTTTCCCCCGACAGGGGGCTACCTACAATGAGCAGTTCTTC	CASSFPRQGATYNEQFF
TRBV19	.	TRBJ2-5	TRBD2	TGTGCCAGTAGTTTGGGACTAGCGGCCCAAGAGACCCAGTACTTC	CASSLGLAAQETQYF
TRBV4-3	.	TRBJ2-1	TRBD1	TGCGCCAGCAGCCAAGATCGGACAGGGAAGTATGAGCAGTTCTTC	CASSQDRTGKYEQFF
TRBV6-6	.	TRBJ2-7	.	TGTGCCAGCAGGACAGGTCCGAGCTCCTACGAGCAGTACTTC	CASRTGPSSYEQYF
TRBV19	once	TRBJ2-1	TRBD2	TGTGCCAGTAGAACCTCGGGACTAGCGGGGAGCTCCTACAATGAGCAGTTCTTC	CASRTSGLAGSSYNEQFF
TRBV7-3	.	TRBJ2-5	TRBD1	TGTGCCAGCAGCTCCGGACAGGGGGGGACCCAGTACTTC	CASSSGQGGTQYF
TRBV7-9	.	TRBJ1-2	TRBD1	TGTGCCAGCAGCCCTCAATGGGACAGTACTAACTATGGCTACACCTTC	CASSPQWDSTNYGYTF
TRBV11-1	.	TRBJ2-5	.	TGTGCCAGCAGCTTAGTAACACGGGAAGAGACCCAGTACTTC	CASSLVTREETQYF
TRBV27	.	TRBJ1-2	.	TGTGCCAGCAGTCCATACCGGGACTATGGCTACACCTTC	CASSPYRDYGYTF
TRBV11-2	.	TRBJ2-3	TRBD2	TGTGCCAGCAGCTTAAGAGCGGGGGAGGGAGATACGCAGTATTTT	CASSLRAGEGDTQYF
TRBV10-3	few	TRBJ2-4	.	TGTGCCATCAGTGTGAGTGGTCAGGGAAAAAACATTCAGTACTTC	CAISVSGQGKNIQYF
TRBV6-5	.	TRBJ2-5	TRBD1	TGTGCCAGCAGGGGACGTCCGGGACAGGCCTATAGCCAGTACTTC	CASRGRPGQAYSQYF
TRBV7-8	few	TRBJ2-7	TRBD2	TGTGCCAGCAGCTTCACTAGCGACTCCTACGAGCAGTACTTC	CASSFTSDSYEQYF
TRBV28	.	TRBJ2-5	.	TGTGCCAGCAGTCTAGGAGAGACCCAGTACTTC	CASSLGETQYF
TRBV29-1	.	TRBJ2-5	.	TGCAGCGTTGAAGGCATCGGAGAGACCCAGTACTTC	CSVEGIGETQYF
TRBV7-9	.	TRBJ1-6	.	TGTGCCAGCAGCTCCCTCCGCTCGACGGAGTCGGATTCACCCCTCCACTTT	CASSSLRSTESDSPLHF
TRBV24-1	.	TRBJ2-2	TRBD1	TGTGCCACCAGTGATCCCCCTACATCAGGGGGTGTCACCGGGGAGCTGTTTTTT	CATSDPPTSGGVTGELFF
TRBV9	.	TRBJ1-2	.	TGTGCCAGCAGCGGAGGGAATGGCTACACCTTC	CASSGGNGYTF
TRBV5-4	.	TRBJ2-7	.	TGTGCCAGCAGCTTTAGCGGAGTCTCCTACGAGCAGTACTTC	CASSFSGVSYEQYF
TRBV19	.	TRBJ2-1	.	TGTGCCAGTAGTATAACGTTGCCGGGTGAGCAGTTCTTC	CASSITLPGEQFF
TRBV27	.	TRBJ2-7	TRBD2	TGTGCCCGCGGGGCGGGGGGGTTGGGAAAAAAGCAGTACTTC	CARGAGGLGKKQYF
TRBV27	.	TRBJ2-7	TRBD1	TGTGCCAGCAGTTTAAGGACAGGTTACGAGCAGTACTTC	CASSLRTGYEQYF
TRBV9	.	TRBJ1-1	.	TGTGCCAGCAGCCCCAGCCGGGAAACTGAAGCTTTCTTT	CASSPSRETEAFF
TRBV18	.	TRBJ2-5	.	TGTGCCAGCTCACCAGGTCGGTCTCAGACCCAGTACTTC	CASSPGRSQTQYF
TRBV7-6	.	TRBJ2-1	TRBD2	TGTGCCAGCAGCTATACTAGCGCCAATGAGCAGTTCTTC	CASSYTSANEQFF
TRBV4-1	few	TRBJ1-1	.	TGCGCCAGCAGCCAACAAATGCCGGGGACAAGGGAAACTGAAGCTTTCTTT	CASSQQMPGTRETEAFF
TRBV5-4	.	TRBJ2-7	TRBD1	TGTGCCAGCAGCTTGTCGGGACAGGCATACTCCTACGAGCAGTACTTC	CASSLSGQAYSYEQYF
TRBV15	.	TRBJ1-5	.	TGTGCCACCAGCAGAGATAGGACAGAAGTTCGGCCCCAGCATTTT	CATSRDRTEVRPQHF
TRBV7-9	.	TRBJ2-2	.	TGTGCCAGCAGCCTGAGCTTTAACACCGGGGAGCTGTTTTTT	CASSLSFNTGELFF
TRBV27	.	TRBJ1-1	.	TGTGCCAGCAGTATCGGAGGCACTGAAGCTTTCTTT	CASSIGGTEAFF
TRBV6-1	.	TRBJ2-7	.	TGTGCCAGCAGTGAATGGGCCGGGGGTAACTACGAGCAGTACTTC	CASSEWAGGNYEQYF
TRBV15	few	TRBJ2-7	TRBD1	TGTGCCACCAGCAGAGATAGGGACAGGGAGTACGAGCAGTACTTC	CATSRDRDREYEQYF
TRBV6-2/TRBV6-3	.	TRBJ1-1	.	TGTGCCAGCAGCGACTCAGACAGCCCTGGAACTGAAGCTTTCTTT	CASSDSDSPGTEAFF
TRBV28	.	TRBJ1-4	.	TGTGCCAGCAGTTTATGGTCCGGACAGAGCAATGAAAAACTGTTTTTT	CASSLWSGQSNEKLFF
TRBV27	once	TRBJ2-7	TRBD1	TGTGCCAGCAGTTTATCCCCGGGACAGGGGCGTCGGGAGCAGTACTTC	CASSLSPGQGRREQYF
TRBV2	.	TRBJ1-4	.	TGTGCCAGCAGTGCGCGGCCCTCTAATGAAAAACTGTTTTTT	CASSARPSNEKLFF
TRBV18	.	TRBJ1-1	.	TGTGCCAGCTCACCACGTTCAGGGGAACTCACTGAAGCTTTCTTT	CASSPRSGELTEAFF
TRBV12-3/TRBV12-4	.	TRBJ1-1	.	TGTGCCAGCACTTTGGGGCGACGGACTGAAGCTTTCTTT	CASTLGRRTEAFF
TRBV24-1	.	TRBJ1-5	.	TGTGCCACCAGTGACAACTTCCTCGGGCCCCAGCATTTT	CATSDNFLGPQHF